These T cell receptor beta chains were read from a single sample in a study of CD8+ T cells in alopecia areata. TCRdb's table, derived via immunoSEQ multiplex PCR, lists solely in-frame clones and lacks some. The sample holds 150,000 or so clones; approximately 50% are singletons and the top ten take approximately 7%. Specimen: CD4+ T cells sorted from blood. The source is a human donor with alopecia areata. The CDR3 runs from the conserved cysteine through the conserved F or W. Size is omitted from some rows. Given values are once, few, many or a class for expanded clones.

cdr3_length,clone_size,v_call,cdr3_aa
13,-,TRBV2,CASSGQPNTEAFF
15,-,TRBV7-8,CASRPLGLADNEQFF
13,-,TRBV7-3,CASSPGRGHEQFF
15,few,TRBV29-1,CSVEDASGLHNEQFF
14,few,TRBV7-9,CASSPNAYQETQYF
14,-,TRBV29-1,CSVRLAGGTDTQYF
13,-,TRBV5-1,CASSLDSYYGYTF
16,few,TRBV25-1,CASSDLRDRATGELFF
16,-,TRBV5-6,CASSWIRSGWDYEQYF
16,-,TRBV27,CASSLRQKGANQPQHF
13,-,TRBV2,CASRWGRDTEAFF
16,-,TRBV6-5,CASSYGGRAREETQYF
14,-,TRBV5-1,CASSSDRDYYGYTF
12,-,TRBV25-1,CASSRGNQPQHF
16,-,TRBV6-5,CASSYSLVGTYTEAFF
13,few,TRBV29-1,CSVDLDSNNEQFF
18,few,TRBV29-1,CSARRTSGRAVGTGELFF
13,-,TRBV29-1,CSVAAGAHNEQFF
17,-,TRBV7-2,CASSLGVSGSGVGELFF
12,-,TRBV2,CASRLEINEQFF
14,few,TRBV29-1,CSVGGRGTNQPQHF
11,-,TRBV14,CASSQQTGLFF
19,-,TRBV7-6,CASSVRYFSGSRKVNEQFF
15,-,TRBV2,CASSVGTGGWETQYF
15,-,TRBV28,CASSSPTSGRRMQYF
13,few,TRBV6-5,CASKRDFAYEQYF
15,few,TRBV7-3,CASSLGRAGAGELFF
10,few,TRBV27,CASSSYEQYF
14,-,TRBV7-9,CASSSQIYTDTQYF
15,-,TRBV6-5,CASSVDRSKQETQYF
13,-,TRBV29-1,CSVGLVLPYEQYF
11,-,TRBV7-9,CAGGAYNEQFF
12,-,TRBV4-1,CAAGTEYYGYTF
14,-,TRBV2,CASSDFDREETQYF
13,-,TRBV2,CASSPERRGEQYF
18,few,TRBV29-1,CSVGGWGTGDRETYGYTF
12,few,TRBV29-1,CSAHRANTEAFF
16,-,TRBV27,CASSLHRFPTTGELFF
15,-,TRBV28,CASQKAGTGRHGYTF
16,-,TRBV27,CASSFLGLAGEETQYF